These T cell receptor beta chains were read from a single sample in a study of PD-1 blockade in mismatch repair-deficient tumors. The repertoire was sequenced with immunoSEQ multiplex PCR; TCRdb's copy has only in-frame clones and lacks some. The sample shows under 50,000 clones, around 79% of them seen only once. Specimen: peripheral blood, collected 4 weeks after starting pembrolizumab. The receptors here all came from an adult with mismatch repair-deficient cancer. Each CDR3 is given with its conserved first and last residue. Fields, in order: J gene, clone size, D gene, V gene, CDR3 protein, CDR3 DNA. The D gene is left open where the match is weak. Part of the rows lack a size; the others show once, few, many or a class for expanded clones.

J gene: TRBJ1-4; clone size: -; D gene: TRBD1; V gene: TRBV7-9; CDR3 protein: CASRKGGQANEKLFF; CDR3 DNA: TGTGCCAGCAGGAAGGGTGGACAGGCTAATGAAAAACTGTTTTTT
J gene: TRBJ2-1; clone size: -; D gene: -; V gene: TRBV4-2; CDR3 protein: CASSQDGGISYNEQFF; CDR3 DNA: TGTGCCAGCAGCCAAGACGGCGGGATCTCCTACAATGAGCAGTTCTTC
J gene: TRBJ2-1; clone size: -; D gene: -; V gene: TRBV5-4; CDR3 protein: CASAPSGDNEQFF; CDR3 DNA: TGTGCCAGCGCCCCGTCGGGGGACAATGAGCAGTTCTTC
J gene: TRBJ2-1; clone size: -; D gene: -; V gene: TRBV11-2; CDR3 protein: CASSFGWGYNEQFF; CDR3 DNA: TGTGCCAGCAGCTTCGGGTGGGGCTACAATGAGCAGTTCTTC
J gene: TRBJ2-2; clone size: -; D gene: TRBD2; V gene: TRBV2; CDR3 protein: CASTDGLAGAKGELFF; CDR3 DNA: TGTGCCAGCACCGATGGATTAGCGGGTGCCAAGGGGGAGCTGTTTTTT
J gene: TRBJ1-2; clone size: -; D gene: -; V gene: TRBV9; CDR3 protein: CASSVEEGIDGYTF; CDR3 DNA: TGTGCCAGCAGCGTAGAGGAGGGTATCGATGGCTACACCTTC
J gene: TRBJ2-1; clone size: -; D gene: TRBD2; V gene: TRBV11-2; CDR3 protein: CASSFRLAESNEQFF; CDR3 DNA: TGTGCCAGCAGCTTTAGACTAGCGGAGAGCAATGAGCAGTTCTTC
J gene: TRBJ2-7; clone size: -; D gene: TRBD1; V gene: TRBV6-6; CDR3 protein: CASSSAAGTGTYEQYF; CDR3 DNA: TGTGCCAGCAGCTCTGCCGCCGGGACAGGGACCTACGAGCAGTACTTC
J gene: TRBJ2-3; clone size: -; D gene: TRBD2; V gene: TRBV6-1; CDR3 protein: CASSDLAGIADTQYF; CDR3 DNA: TGTGCCAGCAGTGACCTAGCGGGAATCGCAGATACGCAGTATTTT
J gene: TRBJ1-1; clone size: -; D gene: -; V gene: TRBV2; CDR3 protein: CASTRGARGTEAFF; CDR3 DNA: TGTGCCAGCACTCGGGGGGCGCGAGGCACTGAAGCTTTCTTT
J gene: TRBJ1-2; clone size: -; D gene: -; V gene: TRBV7-2; CDR3 protein: CASSMLLGTDKNGYTF; CDR3 DNA: TGTGCCAGCAGCATGCTCCTTGGGACCGACAAGAATGGCTACACCTTC
J gene: TRBJ2-7; clone size: -; D gene: -; V gene: TRBV19; CDR3 protein: CASSIAGLPYEQYF; CDR3 DNA: TGTGCCAGTAGTATAGCCGGGTTACCCTACGAGCAGTACTTC
J gene: TRBJ2-1; clone size: few; D gene: -; V gene: TRBV7-6; CDR3 protein: CASSSFKSVNEQFF; CDR3 DNA: TGTGCCAGCAGCTCCTTCAAGTCCGTCAATGAGCAGTTCTTC
J gene: TRBJ2-2; clone size: -; D gene: -; V gene: TRBV11-2; CDR3 protein: CASSPQLARGAGELFF; CDR3 DNA: TGTGCCAGCAGCCCCCAACTAGCGAGGGGGGCCGGGGAGCTGTTTTTT
J gene: TRBJ2-5; clone size: -; D gene: -; V gene: TRBV27; CDR3 protein: CARRGGTQYF; CDR3 DNA: TGTGCCAGACGGGGAGGGACCCAGTACTTC
J gene: TRBJ2-3; clone size: -; D gene: TRBD2; V gene: TRBV5-6; CDR3 protein: CASSLREATDTQYF; CDR3 DNA: TGTGCCAGCAGCCTGCGGGAGGCGACAGATACGCAGTATTTT
J gene: TRBJ1-1; clone size: -; D gene: -; V gene: TRBV6-4; CDR3 protein: CASSDSDNTEAFF; CDR3 DNA: TGTGCCAGCAGTGACTCGGACAACACTGAAGCTTTCTTT